The clone carrying this T cell receptor beta chain was detected many times. TCRdb reprocessed the PCR reads via MiXCR and lists one record per CDR3 protein. The sample includes about 510,000 distinct CDR3 sequences, about 22% of them seen just once. The data are from a study of molecular identifiers for immune sequencing clone quantification. Germline loops: CDR1 LGHNA, CDR2 YNFKEQ. V was trimmed by 2 bases and J by 1 base, leaving 9 bases between them. The CDR3 is 14 residues long. The receptor was derived from a human donor in good health. Some libraries in this study had Jurkat cell RNA spiked in. The V call is TRBV4-2, the J call TRBJ2-7; D ambiguous. The sequencing input was naive CD8+ T cells from blood, with Jurkat cell RNA spiked in. Subset here: FACS-sorted CD8+CD4-CCR7+CD45RA+ naive T cells. CDR3 protein: CASSQRTDSYEQYF. The CDR3 DNA follows: TGTGCCAGCAGCCAACGGACGGATTCCTACGAGCAGTACTTC.